These 6 T cell receptor beta chains were all obtained from the same sample, sequenced in a study of OX40 agonist ivuxolimab in advanced cancers. Sequenced by immunoSEQ multiplex PCR; TCRdb stores in-frame clones only, minus some. The sample carries roughly 100,000 clones, approximately 93% recorded once. The sample consisted of CD4+ or CD8+ T cells sorted from blood, taken in a trial of the OX40 agonist ivuxolimab. The receptors shown here come from an adult with an advanced solid tumor such as melanoma, head and neck, liver or kidney cancer.

The chain joins TRBV18 to TRBJ1-3; D is ambiguous. The CDR3 consists of 15 residues. Looked up from germline, CDR1 is KGHSH and CDR2 is LQKENI. Trimming took 3 bases from V and 4 from J, leaving 13 bases between them. The CDR3 DNA reads as TGTGCCAGCTCACCCAGCGAGGGAGCAGGAAACACCATATATTTT. Amino acid sequence: CASSPSEGAGNTIYF.

The DNA of the CDR3 is TGTGCCTGGAGTGCCAGACAGGGGGGCATTCAGCCCCAGCATTTT. This encodes CAWSARQGGIQPQHF. The chain links TRBV30 to TRBJ1-5; TRBD1 matches 9 bases. Germline lookup yields CDR1 GTSNPN and CDR2 SVGIG (reference sequence). V trimming: 1 base; J trimming: 6 bases; junction bases outside the gene matches: 7. This CDR3 is built from 15 residues.

The chain uses TRBV7-9 and TRBJ1-5; TRBD1 matches 9 bases. CDR3 length equals 16 residues. Losses at the gene ends were 5 bases for V and 2 bases for J; bases not matched to a gene: 7. Germline CDR1 reads SEHNR; CDR2 reads FQNEAQ (reference sequence). The CDR3 reads CASSATGGSGNQPQHF. DNA for the CDR3: TGTGCCAGCAGCGCCACAGGGGGCTCTGGCAATCAGCCCCAGCATTTT.

This clone was observed once. The J gene is TRBJ1-1, the V gene TRBV5-4; possible D gene TRBD1, 5 bases. The CDR3 totals 15 residues. CDR1 is SGHNT, CDR2 YYREEE, per germline (reference sequence). The V gene lost 3 bases and the J gene lost 3 bases, with 15 bases spanning the gap. CDR3 protein: CASSSPSQGDTEAFF. CDR3 DNA: TGTGCCAGCAGCTCCCCCTCCCAGGGAGACACTGAAGCTTTCTTT.

This clone was picked up a small number of times. The chain couples TRBV6-4 to TRBJ2-1; D is unclear. Germline lookup yields CDR1 MRHNA and CDR2 SNTAGT. Trimming left V 0 bases short and J 10 bases short, with 13 bases between. This CDR3 is 14 amino acids long. CDR3 bases: TGTGCCAGCAGTGACTCGAGCAGGAATACCGAGCAGTTCTTC. It is translated as CASSDSSRNTEQFF.

This clone showed up just a few times. This chain joins TRBV9 and TRBJ1-3; 7 bases map to TRBD1. The CDR3 runs to 15 residues. V lost 4 bases to trimming and J lost 4 bases; unmatched junction nucleotides: 8. Germline loops: CDR1 SGDLS, CDR2 YYNGEE. The CDR3 region has the DNA TGTGCCAGCAGCCCCCGTGCGACAGGGGGAAACACCATATATTTT. Translated, it gives CASSPRATGGNTIYF.